This passage covers 3 T cell receptor beta chains from one sample sequenced in a study of T cell changes during pregnancy in multiple sclerosis. Profiled with immunoSEQ multiplex PCR; TCRdb holds only in-frame clones, not every one. Of around 70,000 clones detected, approximately 90% appear once; the ten largest clones hold 1.5% to 2%. Sequences were derived from peripheral blood, sampled in the first trimester of pregnancy. These receptors originate from a female donor in good health, enrolled as a control in a pregnancy study.

V is TRBV4-2 and J is TRBJ1-1; D is unresolved. CDR1 is LGHNA and CDR2 is YNFKEQ in the germline V gene. CDR3 length: 12 residues. V lost 1 base, J lost 6 bases, and 6 bases lay in between. CDR3 sequence: CASSQGTPEAFF. The CDR3 DNA follows: TGTGCCAGCAGCCAAGGTACTCCTGAAGCTTTCTTT.

This chain joins TRBV27 and TRBJ2-2; D is perhaps TRBD2 (7 bases). The CDR3 runs to 17 residues. Germline lookup yields CDR1 MNHEY and CDR2 SMNVEV (reference sequence). The V and J ends lost 3 bases and 2 bases respectively, with 16 bases between them. This CDR3 reads CASSFVTRGGNTGELFF. The CDR3 bases are TGTGCCAGCAGTTTTGTAACCCGCGGGGGCAACACCGGGGAGCTGTTTTTT.

CDR3 amino acids: CASSWDRYSYNEQFF. CDR3 bases: TGTGCCAGCAGCTGGGACAGGTATTCCTACAATGAGCAGTTCTTC. The chain couples TRBV27 to TRBJ2-1; TRBD1 agrees at 8 bases. The V gene's germline CDR1 is MNHEY and CDR2 SMNVEV (reference sequence). The junction had 5 bases not matched to a gene; V was cut back by 6 bases and J by 1 base. This CDR3 is 15 amino acids long.